This T cell receptor beta chain was sequenced in a study of blood T cells in healthy people across ages. Peripheral blood from each donor was collected in a volume of roughly 9.2 milliliters. With each sample, at least 5 micrograms of total RNA were extracted. This clonotype was seen only a few times. The use of a sample-barcoded 5' primer and a J-beta primer mix characterized a second PCR of about 6 to 11 cycles. Tagging of each cDNA molecule was performed by a template-switch adaptor with 12 random nucleotides. TCRdb re-called the 5' RACE reads through MiXCR, storing one row per CDR3 protein. The sample consists of about 640,000 distinct CDR3 sequences, 58% of them appearing once. This clonotype originated in a man between 60 and 70 years old in good health. Source material: blood.

The CDR3 protein is CASDQGASAYGYTF. CDR3 DNA sequence: TGTGCCAGTGACCAGGGGGCGTCCGCCTATGGCTACACCTTC. The chain is built from TRBV19 and TRBJ1-2; TRBD1 matches 8 bases. V shed 8 bases, J shed 4 bases, and the junction held 9 bases outside the gene matches. The CDR3 covers 14 residues. From germline, CDR1 is LNHDA and CDR2 SQIVND (reference sequence).